The 10 T cell receptor beta chains listed next were all sequenced from one sample in a study of blood T cells in healthy people across ages. Combining a sample-barcoded 5' primer with a J-beta primer mix, a second PCR ran for roughly 7 to 12 cycles. TCRdb reprocessed the 5' RACE reads via MiXCR and lists one record per CDR3 protein. The sample contains roughly 1,300,000 distinct CDR3 sequences, roughly 59% of which appear only once. Input material: blood. All receptors derive from a man aged 18 to 29 in good health.

V and J are TRBV27 and TRBJ2-4; D assignment may be TRBD1 or TRBD2 (6 bases each). Judging by the DNA end, TRBJ2-7 fits better; the J call may be wrong. The CDR3 is made up of 14 amino acids. The germline V gene has CDR1 MNHEY and CDR2 SMNVEV (reference sequence). The CDR3 spells CASRFGGQTYEQYF. CDR3 in DNA: TGTGCCAGCAGGTTTGGGGGGCAGACCTACGAGCAGTACTTC.

The chain has TRBV7-9 and TRBJ2-7, with D tentatively TRBD2 (6 bases). CDR1 SEHNR and CDR2 FQNEAQ come from the germline V gene (reference sequence). V dropped 5 bases and J dropped 0 bases, with 20 bases sitting between them. The CDR3 extends over 17 amino acids. The CDR3 protein is CASSDRPGTFSSYEQYF. In nucleotides, the CDR3 is TGTGCCAGCAGCGATCGTCCCGGGACTTTTAGCTCCTACGAGCAGTACTTC.

Here the CDR3 DNA reads TGTGCCAGCAGTTACTCGTTCGCGGGGGGCCTAGGGACCTACAATGAGCAGTTCTTC. Its translation: CASSYSFAGGLGTYNEQFF. The J gene is TRBJ2-1, the V gene TRBV6-5; TRBD2 matches at 8 bases. Losses at the gene ends were 0 bases for V and 2 bases for J; bases not matched to a gene: 12. The germline CDR1 and CDR2 sequences are MNHEY and SVGAGI. This CDR3 region has 19 residues.

As for this clonotype: One end of the junction varies from germline; a read error may be responsible. The chain couples TRBV2 to TRBJ2-6; weak D call: TRBD2 (5 bases). The germline gives CDR1 SNHLY, CDR2 FYNNEI. The CDR3 totals 14 residues. CDR3 coding DNA: TGTGCCAGCAGTGATCGACGGCGGGCCAACGTCCCGACTTTC. It is translated as CASSDRRRANVPTF.

At least ten counts were recorded for this clonotype. The chain is built from TRBV27 and TRBJ2-3, with D unclear. CDR3 length equals 13 residues. Per germline, CDR1 MNHEY and CDR2 SMNVEV (reference sequence). The ends were cut back, 6 bases at V and 1 base at J, with 8 bases in the middle. The CDR3 loop reads CASSFVGTDTQYF. CDR3 DNA sequence: TGTGCCAGCAGCTTTGTGGGCACAGATACGCAGTATTTT.

This clonotype was detected only a few times. The V call is TRBV7-6, the J call TRBJ1-4; 11 positions match TRBD1. This CDR3 region has 17 residues. Germline V CDR1 and CDR2: SGHVS, FNYEAQ. J gave up 4 bases and V 5 bases, and 9 bases lay outside the gene matches. CDR3 coding DNA: TGTGCCAGCAGCCCCTGGGGACAGGGGGTCGGTAATGAAAAACTGTTTTTT. Its translation: CASSPWGQGVGNEKLFF.

The chain carries TRBV4-1 and TRBJ1-2; no definite D call. Germline V gene sequence: CDR1 MGHRA, CDR2 YSYEKL. The CDR3 loop spans 15 amino acids. Between the trimmed V and J ends, which lost 0 bases and 2 bases, there was a span of 10 bases. The CDR3 DNA reads TGCGCCAGCAGCCAAGAGTTCGGGATGAACTATGGCTACACCTTC. Translating gives CASSQEFGMNYGYTF.

The chain uses TRBV20-1 and TRBJ1-4, with 8 bases fitting TRBD1. The CDR3 consists of 14 residues. The germline CDR1 and CDR2 sequences are DFQATT and SNEGSKA (reference sequence). V dropped 5 bases and J dropped 4; count of bases not matched to a gene: 6. The CDR3 is CSAGSTGVNEKLFF. CDR3 nucleotides: TGCAGTGCTGGGTCGACAGGGGTTAATGAAAAACTGTTTTTT.

The CDR3 loop is CSASDLSLDGYTF. CDR3 coding DNA: TGCAGTGCTAGTGATTTAAGTTTAGATGGCTACACCTTC. The chain links TRBV20-1 to TRBJ1-2; D is uncertain. Germline V gene lookup returns CDR1 DFQATT and CDR2 SNEGSKA (reference sequence). This CDR3 region has 13 residues. V lost 3 bases and J 6 bases, leaving 14 bases between the germline ends.

In this sample, this clonotype turned up a few times. The rearrangement joins TRBV12-3 or TRBV12-4 to TRBJ1-5; D not resolved. V was pared by 4 bases and J by 7 bases, with 17 bases between. The CDR3 has 15 residues. The CDR3 DNA follows: TGTGCCAGCAGTTCACAGCACGGTACGGGGCAGCCCCAGCATTTT. Translated: CASSSQHGTGQPQHF.